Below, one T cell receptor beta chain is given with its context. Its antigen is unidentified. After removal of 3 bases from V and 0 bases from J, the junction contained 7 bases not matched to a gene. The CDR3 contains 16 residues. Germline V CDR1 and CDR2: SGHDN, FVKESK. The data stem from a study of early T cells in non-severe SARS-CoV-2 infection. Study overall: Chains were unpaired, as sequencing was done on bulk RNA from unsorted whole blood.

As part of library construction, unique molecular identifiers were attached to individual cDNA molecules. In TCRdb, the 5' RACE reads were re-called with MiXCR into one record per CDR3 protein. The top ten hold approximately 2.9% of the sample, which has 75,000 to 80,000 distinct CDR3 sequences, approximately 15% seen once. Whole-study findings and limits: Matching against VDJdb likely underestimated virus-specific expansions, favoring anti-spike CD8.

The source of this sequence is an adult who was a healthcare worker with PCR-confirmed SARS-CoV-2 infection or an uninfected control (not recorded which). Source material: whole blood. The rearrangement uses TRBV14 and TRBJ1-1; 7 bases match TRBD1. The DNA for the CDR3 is TGTGCCAGCAGCCACCCTCTAGGACAGGTGAACACTGAAGCTTTCTTT. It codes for CASSHPLGQVNTEAFF.